The source of this TCR beta chain is a study of cytomegalovirus exposure and HLA in healthy donors. The PCR used 60 Vbeta and 13 Jbeta primers. This table comes from immunoSEQ multiplex PCR, and its TCRdb copy is limited to in-frame clones, with some not included. Of around 160,000 clones in the sample, about two thirds were seen once. Germline-derived CDR1 and CDR2 are LGHNA and YSLEER. The CDR3 runs to 15 residues. With V trimmed by 3 bases and J by 8 bases, 11 bases remained unmatched. The sequencing sample was made of PBMCs. V and J are TRBV4-3 and TRBJ1-2, with 8 bases lining up with TRBD1. This TCR was recovered from a woman between 18 and 29 years old in good health and CMV-seronegative. The CDR3 sequence is CASSHDRRQGQGYTF. The CDR3 DNA sequence: TGCGCCAGCAGCCATGACCGCCGACAGGGGCAGGGCTACACCTTC.